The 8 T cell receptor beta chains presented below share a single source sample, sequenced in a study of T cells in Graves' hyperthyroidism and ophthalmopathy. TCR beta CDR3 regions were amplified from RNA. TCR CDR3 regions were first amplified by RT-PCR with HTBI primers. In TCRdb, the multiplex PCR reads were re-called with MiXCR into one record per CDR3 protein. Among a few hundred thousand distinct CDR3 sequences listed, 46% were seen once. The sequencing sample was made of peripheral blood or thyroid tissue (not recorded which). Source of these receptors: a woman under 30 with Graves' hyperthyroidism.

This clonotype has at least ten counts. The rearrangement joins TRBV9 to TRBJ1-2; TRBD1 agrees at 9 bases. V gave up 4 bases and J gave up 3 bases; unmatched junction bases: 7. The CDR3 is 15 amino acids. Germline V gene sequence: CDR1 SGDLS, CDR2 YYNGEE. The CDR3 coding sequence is TGTGCCAGCAGCCCAGCTGGACAGGGGCACTATGGCTACACCTTC. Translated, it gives CASSPAGQGHYGYTF.

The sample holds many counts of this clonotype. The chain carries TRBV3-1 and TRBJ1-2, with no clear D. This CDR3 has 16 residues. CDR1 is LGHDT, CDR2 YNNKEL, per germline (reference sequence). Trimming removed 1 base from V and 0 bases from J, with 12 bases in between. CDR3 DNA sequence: TGTGCCAGCAGCCAAGTTGGAGACGGAGCTAACTATGGCTACACCTTC. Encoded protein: CASSQVGDGANYGYTF.

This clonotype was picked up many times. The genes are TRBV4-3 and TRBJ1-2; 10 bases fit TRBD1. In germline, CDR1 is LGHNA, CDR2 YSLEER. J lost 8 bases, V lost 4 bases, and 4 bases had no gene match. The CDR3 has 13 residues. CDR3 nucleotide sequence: TGCGCCAGCAGCCCGGGACAGGGGTTCGGCTACACCTTC. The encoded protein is CASSPGQGFGYTF.

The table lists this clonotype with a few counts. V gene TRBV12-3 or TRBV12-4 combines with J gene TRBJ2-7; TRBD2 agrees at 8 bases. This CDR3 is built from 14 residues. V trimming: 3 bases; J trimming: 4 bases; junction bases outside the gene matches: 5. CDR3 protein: CASSFGGGGYEQYF. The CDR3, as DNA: TGTGCCAGCAGTTTCGGGGGGGGCGGTTACGAGCAGTACTTC.

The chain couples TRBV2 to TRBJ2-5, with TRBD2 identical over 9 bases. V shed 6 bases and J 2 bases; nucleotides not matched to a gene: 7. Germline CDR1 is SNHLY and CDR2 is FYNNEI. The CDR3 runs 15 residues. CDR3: CASSHVLAGQETQYF. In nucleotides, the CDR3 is TGTGCCAGCAGCCACGTTCTAGCGGGGCAAGAGACCCAGTACTTC.

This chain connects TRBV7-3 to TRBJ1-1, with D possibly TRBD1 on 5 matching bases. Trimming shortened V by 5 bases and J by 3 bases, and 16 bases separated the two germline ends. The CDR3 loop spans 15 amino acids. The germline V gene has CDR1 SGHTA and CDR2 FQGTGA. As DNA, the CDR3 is TGTGCCAGCAGCGAGGGACTAGCGGGGTACACTGAAGCTTTCTTT. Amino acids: CASSEGLAGYTEAFF.

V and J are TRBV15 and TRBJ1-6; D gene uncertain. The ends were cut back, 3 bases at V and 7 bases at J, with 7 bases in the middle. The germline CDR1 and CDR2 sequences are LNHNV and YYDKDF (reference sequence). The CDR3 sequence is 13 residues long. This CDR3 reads CATSSIRNSPLHF. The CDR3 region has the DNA TGTGCCACCAGCAGCATACGAAATTCACCCCTCCACTTT.

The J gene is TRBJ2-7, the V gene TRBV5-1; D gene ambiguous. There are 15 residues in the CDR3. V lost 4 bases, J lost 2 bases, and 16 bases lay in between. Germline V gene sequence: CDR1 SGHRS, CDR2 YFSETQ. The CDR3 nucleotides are TGCGCCAGCAGCGTTGAAGCAGACCACCCCTACGAGCAGTACTTC. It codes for CASSVEADHPYEQYF.